The 7 T cell receptor beta chains presented below share a single source sample, sequenced in a study of blood T cell repertoires in COVID-19. Sequencing used immunoSEQ multiplex PCR; TCRdb keeps in-frame clones, though not all of them. The sample yields roughly 200,000 clones, about 83% seen once. The sample taken for sequencing was peripheral blood. All receptors derive from a man between 40 and 49 years old with active or convalescent COVID-19.

The gene calls are TRBV5-1 and TRBJ1-2; D call uncertain. The CDR3 loop spans 13 amino acids. Trimming stripped 3 bases from V and 0 bases from J, with 6 bases between. CDR1 and CDR2 (germline): SGHRS, YFSETQ. In DNA form, the CDR3 reads TGCGCCAGCAGCTCGGGTCCTAACTATGGCTACACCTTC. It encodes CASSSGPNYGYTF.

The chain uses TRBV7-2 and TRBJ2-5, with a tentative D call TRBD1 (5 bases). Trimming removed 0 bases from V and 1 base from J, with 6 bases in between. CDR3 length equals 14 residues. CDR1 is SGHTA, CDR2 FQGNSA, per germline. The CDR3 nucleotides are TGTGCCAGCAGCTTAGCACAGGCCCAAGAGACCCAGTACTTC. Translation: CASSLAQAQETQYF.

The V gene is TRBV29-1, the J gene TRBJ1-1, with 7 bases identical to TRBD1. Germline lookup yields CDR1 SQVTM and CDR2 ANQGSEA. The length of the CDR3 is 14 residues. V shed 1 base and J 1 base; nucleotides not matched to a gene: 3. CDR3 coding DNA: TGCAGCGTTGAAGTAGGGGGCGGGAACACTGAAGCTTTCTTT. Translated, it gives CSVEVGGGNTEAFF.

This chain uses TRBV12-5 with TRBJ2-7; D is ambiguous. There are 13 residues in the CDR3. Germline-derived CDR1 and CDR2 are LGHNT and FRNRAP. Trimming took off 0 bases at V and 6 bases at J, with 9 bases between the two ends. For the CDR3, the DNA is TGTGCTAGTGGTTTGGTAGTACTCTCCGAGCAGTACTTC. It yields the protein CASGLVVLSEQYF.

The chain couples TRBV7-2 to TRBJ1-1; tentative D call: TRBD1 (5 bases). The ends were cut back, 5 bases at V and 10 bases at J, with 17 bases in the middle. Looked up from germline, CDR1 is SGHTA and CDR2 is FQGNSA. The CDR3 has 13 amino acids. The CDR3 DNA reads TGTGCCAGCAGCCACGGGGCGGGGCTAGGAGCTTTCTTT. It is translated as CASSHGAGLGAFF.

The rearrangement joins TRBV5-1 to TRBJ1-2; 7 nucleotides line up with TRBD1. Germline values: CDR1 SGHRS, CDR2 YFSETQ. The CDR3 spans 15 residues. V shed 4 bases and J 0 bases; nucleotides not matched to a gene: 6. This chain's CDR3 is CASSLGTATNYGYTF. In DNA, the CDR3 is TGCGCCAGCAGCCTTGGGACAGCAACTAACTATGGCTACACCTTC.

The table lists this clone with a few counts. This chain links TRBV10-3 with TRBJ2-2; 10 nucleotides line up with TRBD2. The CDR3 consists of 15 residues. CDR1 and CDR2 from the germline V gene are ENHRY and SYGVKD. Trimming took 7 bases from V and 6 from J; bases not matched to a gene: 8. The CDR3 DNA sequence: TGTGCCATCACAGAGAGCGGGGGGGCCCCCGGGGAGCTGTTTTTT. Amino acids: CAITESGGAPGELFF.